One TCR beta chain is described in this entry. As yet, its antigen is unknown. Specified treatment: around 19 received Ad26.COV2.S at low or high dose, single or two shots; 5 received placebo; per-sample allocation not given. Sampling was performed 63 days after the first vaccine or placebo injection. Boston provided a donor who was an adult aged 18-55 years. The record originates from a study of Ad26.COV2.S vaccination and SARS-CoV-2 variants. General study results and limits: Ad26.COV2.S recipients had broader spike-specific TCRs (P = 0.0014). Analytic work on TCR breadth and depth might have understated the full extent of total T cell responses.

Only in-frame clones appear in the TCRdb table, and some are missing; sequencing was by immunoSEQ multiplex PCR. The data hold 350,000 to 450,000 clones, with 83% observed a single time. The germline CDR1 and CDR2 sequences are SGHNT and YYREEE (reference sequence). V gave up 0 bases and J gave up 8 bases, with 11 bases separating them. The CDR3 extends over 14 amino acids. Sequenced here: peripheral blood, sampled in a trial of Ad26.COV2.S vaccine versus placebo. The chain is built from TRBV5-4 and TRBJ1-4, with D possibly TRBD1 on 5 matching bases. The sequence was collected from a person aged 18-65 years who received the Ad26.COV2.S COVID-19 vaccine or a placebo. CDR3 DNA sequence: TGTGCCAGCAGCTTGGGGCACACAGGAGAAAAACTGTTTTTT. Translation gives CASSLGHTGEKLFF.